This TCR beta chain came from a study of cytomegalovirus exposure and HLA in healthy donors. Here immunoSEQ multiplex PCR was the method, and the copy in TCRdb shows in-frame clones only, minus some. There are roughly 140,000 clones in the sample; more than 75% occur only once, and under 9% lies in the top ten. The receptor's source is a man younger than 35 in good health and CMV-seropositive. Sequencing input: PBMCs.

CDR3 sequence: CASSLGYEQYF. The DNA for the CDR3 is TGCGCCAGCAGTCTCGGTTACGAGCAGTACTTC. The V gene is TRBV5-1, the J gene TRBJ2-7; no definite D call. The CDR3 consists of 11 residues. The ends were cut back, 5 bases at V and 4 bases at J, with 7 bases in the middle. Germline loops: CDR1 SGHRS, CDR2 YFSETQ. The full variable domain, in which reference TRBV5-1 and TRBJ2-7 provide the parts outside the CDR3, is KAGVTQTPRYLIKTRGQQVTLSCSPISGHRSVSWYQQTPGQGLQFLFEYFSETQRNKGNFPGRFSGRQFSNSRSEMNVSTLELGDSALYLCASSLGYEQYFGPGTRLTVT.